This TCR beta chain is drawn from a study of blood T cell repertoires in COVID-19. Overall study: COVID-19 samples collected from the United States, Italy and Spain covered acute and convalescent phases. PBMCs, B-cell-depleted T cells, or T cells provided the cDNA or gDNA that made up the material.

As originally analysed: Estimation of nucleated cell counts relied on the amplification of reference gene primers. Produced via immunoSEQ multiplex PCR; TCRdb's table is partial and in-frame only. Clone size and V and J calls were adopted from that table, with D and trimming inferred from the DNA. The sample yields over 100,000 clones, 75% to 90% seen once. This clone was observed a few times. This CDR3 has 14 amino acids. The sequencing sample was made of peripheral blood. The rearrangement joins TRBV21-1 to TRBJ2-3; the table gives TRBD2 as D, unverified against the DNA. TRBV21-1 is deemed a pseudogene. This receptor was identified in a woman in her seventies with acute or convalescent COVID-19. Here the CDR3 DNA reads TGTGCCAGCAGCAGGACTAGCCCGACAGATACGCAGTATTTT. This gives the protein CASSRTSPTDTQYF.